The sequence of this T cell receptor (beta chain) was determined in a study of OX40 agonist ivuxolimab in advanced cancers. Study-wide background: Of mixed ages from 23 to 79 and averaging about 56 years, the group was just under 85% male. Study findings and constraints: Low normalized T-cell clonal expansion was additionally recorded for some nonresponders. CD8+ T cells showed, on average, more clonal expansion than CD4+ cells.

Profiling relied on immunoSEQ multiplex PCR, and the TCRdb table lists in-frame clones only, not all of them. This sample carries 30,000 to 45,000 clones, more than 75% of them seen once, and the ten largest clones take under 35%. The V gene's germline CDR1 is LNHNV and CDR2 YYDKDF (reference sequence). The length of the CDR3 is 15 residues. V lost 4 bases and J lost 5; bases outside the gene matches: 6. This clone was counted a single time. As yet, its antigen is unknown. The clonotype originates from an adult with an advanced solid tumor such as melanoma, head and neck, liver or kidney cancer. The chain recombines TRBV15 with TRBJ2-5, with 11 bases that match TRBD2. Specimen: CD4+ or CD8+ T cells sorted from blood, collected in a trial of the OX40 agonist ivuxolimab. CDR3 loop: CATSISSGGSETQYF. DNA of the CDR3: TGTGCCACCAGCATTTCTAGCGGGGGGAGCGAGACCCAGTACTTC.